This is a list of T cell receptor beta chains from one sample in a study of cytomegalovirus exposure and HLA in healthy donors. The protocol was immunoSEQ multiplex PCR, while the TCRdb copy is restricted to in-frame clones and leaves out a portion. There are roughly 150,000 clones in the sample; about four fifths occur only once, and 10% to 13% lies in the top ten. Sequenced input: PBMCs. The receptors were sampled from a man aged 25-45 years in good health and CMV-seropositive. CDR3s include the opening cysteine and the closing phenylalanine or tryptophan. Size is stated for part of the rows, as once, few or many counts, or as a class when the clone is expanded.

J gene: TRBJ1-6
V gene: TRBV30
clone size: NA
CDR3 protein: CAWRLYSLSYNSPLHF

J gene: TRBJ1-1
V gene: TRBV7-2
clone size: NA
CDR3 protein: CASSLVGANMNTEAFF

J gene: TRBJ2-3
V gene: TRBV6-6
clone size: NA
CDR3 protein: CASSYDWSQGTDTQYF

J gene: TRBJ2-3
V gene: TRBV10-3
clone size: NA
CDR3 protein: CAIRGEAGTDTQYF

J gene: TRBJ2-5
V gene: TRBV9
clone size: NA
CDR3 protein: CASSVSGPQETQYF

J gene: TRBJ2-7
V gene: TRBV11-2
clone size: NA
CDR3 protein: CASSTYLGQRGTYEQYF

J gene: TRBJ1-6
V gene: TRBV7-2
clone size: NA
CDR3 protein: CASSSQTGFDSPLHF

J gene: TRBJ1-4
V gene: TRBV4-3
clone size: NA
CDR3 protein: CASSQPGYGQRGGKLFF

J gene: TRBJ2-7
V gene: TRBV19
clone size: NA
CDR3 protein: CASSIGAGTSGHEQYF

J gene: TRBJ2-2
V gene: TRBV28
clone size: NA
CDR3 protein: CASSLGQILDTGELFF

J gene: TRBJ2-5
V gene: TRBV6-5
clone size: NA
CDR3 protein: CASTPNGPGYETQYF

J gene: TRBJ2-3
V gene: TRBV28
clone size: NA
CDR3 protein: CASSLDRGSTDTQYF

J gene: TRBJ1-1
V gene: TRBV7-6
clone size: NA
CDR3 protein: CASSLVQGATEAFF

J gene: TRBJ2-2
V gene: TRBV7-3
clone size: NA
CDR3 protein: CASSLRSAGAGELFF

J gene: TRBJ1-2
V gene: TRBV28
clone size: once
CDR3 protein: CASSIPDRYYGYTF

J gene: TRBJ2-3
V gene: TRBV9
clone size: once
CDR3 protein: CASSVHSGGKLITDTQYF

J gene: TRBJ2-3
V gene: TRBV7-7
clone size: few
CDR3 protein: CASSLRQGGGTDTQYF

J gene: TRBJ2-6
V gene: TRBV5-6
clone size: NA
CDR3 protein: CASSLQRFGANVLTF

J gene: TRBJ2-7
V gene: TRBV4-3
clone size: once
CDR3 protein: CASSQDPLSYEQYF

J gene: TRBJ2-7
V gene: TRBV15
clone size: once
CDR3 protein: CATSRSDRDSYEQYF

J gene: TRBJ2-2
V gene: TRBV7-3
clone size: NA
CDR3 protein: CASSKGTGGIQGELFF

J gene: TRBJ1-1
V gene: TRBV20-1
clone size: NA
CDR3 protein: CSVRGSTEAFF

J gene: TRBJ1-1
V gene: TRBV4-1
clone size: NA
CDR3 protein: CASSHPTGRKAEAFF

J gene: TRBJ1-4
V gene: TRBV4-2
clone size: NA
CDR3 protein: CASSQLPQAAIWWFF

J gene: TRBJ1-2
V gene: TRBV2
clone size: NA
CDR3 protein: CASSPEYGYTF

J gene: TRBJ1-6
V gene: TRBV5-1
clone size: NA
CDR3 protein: CASSYQGALHNSPLHF

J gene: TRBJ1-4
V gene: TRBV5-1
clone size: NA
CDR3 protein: CASSLAGSEKLFF

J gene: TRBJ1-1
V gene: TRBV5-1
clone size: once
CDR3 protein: CASSLETGGDTEAFF

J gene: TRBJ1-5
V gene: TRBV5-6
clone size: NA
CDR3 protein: CASSLEGGGGQPQHF

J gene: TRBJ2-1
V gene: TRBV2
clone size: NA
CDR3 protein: CASSPPSGSYNEQFF

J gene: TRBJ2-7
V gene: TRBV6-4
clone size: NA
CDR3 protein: CASSNILDYYFFYEQYF

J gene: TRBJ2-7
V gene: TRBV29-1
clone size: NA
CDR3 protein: CSVEARSAGGGYEQYF

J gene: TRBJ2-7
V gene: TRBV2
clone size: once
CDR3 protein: CASSPLYEQYF

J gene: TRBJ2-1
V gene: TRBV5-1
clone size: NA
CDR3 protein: CASSSFQRSSYNEQFF

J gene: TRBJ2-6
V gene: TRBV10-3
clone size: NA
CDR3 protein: CAISDMGVGANVLTF

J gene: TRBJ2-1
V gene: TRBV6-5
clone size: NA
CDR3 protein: CASSYSMADNEQFF

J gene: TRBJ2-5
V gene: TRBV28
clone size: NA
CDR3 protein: CASSLLETQYF

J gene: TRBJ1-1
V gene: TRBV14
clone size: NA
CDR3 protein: CASSRPDDRVTEAFF

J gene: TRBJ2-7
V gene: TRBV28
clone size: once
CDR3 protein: CASSFPHLGGASTLYEQYF

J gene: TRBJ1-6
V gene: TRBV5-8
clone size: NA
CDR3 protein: CASSLVANNSPLHF

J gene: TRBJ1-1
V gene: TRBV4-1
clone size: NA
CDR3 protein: CASSDRDRGSRPEAFF

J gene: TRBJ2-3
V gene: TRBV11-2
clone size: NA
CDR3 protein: CASSLDHFTDTQYF

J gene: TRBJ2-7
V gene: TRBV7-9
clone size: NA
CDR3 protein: CASSLRSGRQLYEQYF

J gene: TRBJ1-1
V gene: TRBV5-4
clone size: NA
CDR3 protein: CASSLVRDSNTEAFF

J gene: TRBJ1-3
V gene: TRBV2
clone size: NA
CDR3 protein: CASSGTARSGGNTIYF

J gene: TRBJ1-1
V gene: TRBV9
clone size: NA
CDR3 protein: CASSVELNTEAFF